A single sample is the source of the 25 T cell receptor beta chains below, sequenced in a study of blood T cell repertoires in COVID-19. Only in-frame clones appear in the TCRdb table, and some are missing; sequencing was by immunoSEQ multiplex PCR. The sample has over 200,000 clones, 80% to 90% seen once. The sample taken for sequencing was PBMCs or T cells enriched from blood (not recorded which). The receptor source for this set is a man between 18 and 29 years old with acute COVID-19.

V and J are TRBV12-3 or TRBV12-4 and TRBJ1-4; 7 bases map to TRBD1. The CDR3 contains 13 residues. J was trimmed by 8 bases and V by 3 bases; bases with no gene match: 3. CDR3 nucleotides: TGTGCCAGCAGTTTGCAGGGGGACGAAAAACTGTTTTTT. Protein product: CASSLQGDEKLFF.

The CDR3 loop is CASSRSGRQYGGEKLFF. DNA for the CDR3: TGCGCCAGCAGCCGCTCCGGCCGACAGTACGGAGGGGAAAAACTGTTTTTT. This sequence joins TRBV4-3 and TRBJ1-4; the D gene is possibly TRBD1 (5 bases). The germline V and J ends were trimmed by 4 bases and 8 bases, with 23 bases remaining between them. The CDR3 is made up of 17 amino acids. Germline CDR1 and CDR2: LGHNA and YSLEER.

This clone was picked up a small number of times. V is TRBV4-3 and J is TRBJ1-5; D remains unclear. Germline values: CDR1 LGHNA, CDR2 YSLEER. CDR3 size: 13 residues. V gave up 0 bases and J gave up 5 bases, with 5 bases separating them. The CDR3 DNA is TGCGCCAGCAGCCAAGATTTCGATCAGCCCCAGCATTTT. Residues: CASSQDFDQPQHF.

The table lists this clone with a few counts. This rearrangement joins TRBV28 to TRBJ1-1; D gene unclear. The length of the CDR3 is 15 residues. Germline loops: CDR1 MDHEN, CDR2 SYDVKM. V lost 6 bases to trimming and J lost 0 bases, with 14 bases between them. CDR3 sequence: CASSPLHTMNTEAFF. DNA of the CDR3: TGTGCCAGCAGCCCTCTTCACACAATGAACACTGAAGCTTTCTTT.

The chain employs TRBV19 and TRBJ1-5; 7 nucleotides align to TRBD1. Germline loops: CDR1 LNHDA, CDR2 SQIVND (reference sequence). CDR3 size: 16 residues. With V trimmed by 4 bases and J by 5 bases, 11 bases remained unmatched. CDR3 coding DNA: TGTGCCAGTAGTACCAACCGACAGGGAGGTTATCAGCCCCAGCATTTT. This codes for CASSTNRQGGYQPQHF.

V is TRBV2 and J is TRBJ1-5; D is unclear. The CDR3 totals 15 residues. CDR1 is SNHLY and CDR2 is FYNNEI in the germline V gene. The ends were cut back, 2 bases at V and 0 bases at J, with 8 bases in the middle. CDR3 bases: TGTGCCAGCAGTGAATACAGAGATAGCAATCAGCCCCAGCATTTT. Its translation is CASSEYRDSNQPQHF.

The V call is TRBV2, the J call TRBJ1-2; D is uncertain. Per the germline V gene, CDR1 is SNHLY and CDR2 is FYNNEI. With 4 bases removed from V and 6 bases from J, the gap between germline ends came to 12 bases. The CDR3 spans 13 residues. CDR3 amino acids: CASSVRGMNGYTF. The CDR3 coding sequence is TGTGCCAGCAGTGTCCGGGGAATGAATGGCTACACCTTC.

This sequence joins TRBV30 and TRBJ2-3, with TRBD1 matching 9 bases. Trimming took 2 bases from V and 5 from J; bases not matched to a gene: 2. This CDR3 has 13 residues. CDR1 and CDR2 from the germline V gene are GTSNPN and SVGIG (reference sequence). The chain's CDR3 is CAWSKDRGDTQYF. The CDR3 DNA sequence: TGTGCCTGGAGTAAGGACAGGGGAGATACGCAGTATTTT.

This chain connects TRBV27 to TRBJ2-7; perhaps TRBD1 as D (6 bases). The V gene's germline CDR1 is MNHEY and CDR2 SMNVEV (reference sequence). The CDR3 loop spans 12 amino acids. The CDR3 protein is CGLTGRAYEQYF. The CDR3 region has the DNA TGTGGCTTGACAGGACGAGCCTACGAGCAGTACTTC.

The rearrangement joins TRBV28 to TRBJ2-3; the match to TRBD1 covers 9 bases. Trimming at V came to 3 bases and at J to 4 bases, leaving 2 bases not matched to a gene. The CDR3 is made up of 14 amino acids. The germline gives CDR1 MDHEN, CDR2 SYDVKM. CDR3 in DNA: TGTGCCAGCAGTTTGGACAGGGGTCCAGATACGCAGTATTTT. Translated, it gives CASSLDRGPDTQYF.

This chain connects TRBV5-1 to TRBJ2-7; 10 bases fit TRBD2. This CDR3 region has 15 residues. Germline CDR1 reads SGHRS; CDR2 reads YFSETQ. The V and J ends lost 4 bases and 5 bases, in that order; junction bases with no gene match: 9. The CDR3 here is CASSILAGRGNEQYF. In DNA, the CDR3 is TGCGCCAGCAGCATACTAGCGGGACGCGGGAACGAGCAGTACTTC.

This sequence joins TRBV4-1 and TRBJ2-5; D might be TRBD1 (5 bases). V lost 2 bases and J 2 bases, leaving 12 bases between the germline ends. Germline values: CDR1 MGHRA, CDR2 YSYEKL. This CDR3 is 15 amino acids long. As DNA, the CDR3 is TGCGCCAGCAGCCAATGGGGCTCGACACAAGAGACCCAGTACTTC. Translating gives CASSQWGSTQETQYF.

In its sample, this clone was seen once. The chain combines TRBV28 with TRBJ2-7; 11 bases fit TRBD1. Germline CDR1 is MDHEN and CDR2 is SYDVKM. The CDR3 runs 15 residues. Trimming cost V 2 bases and J 4 bases; bases outside gene matches: 4. DNA for the CDR3: TGTGCCAGCAGTTTAGTCGGGACAGGGGGTTACGAGCAGTACTTC. Protein: CASSLVGTGGYEQYF.

J is TRBJ1-4 and V is TRBV3-1 (or the pseudogene TRBV3-2), with 7 bases fitting TRBD1. Germline loops: CDR1 LGHDT, CDR2 YNNKEL (reference sequence). This CDR3 has 15 amino acids. V trimming: 4 bases; J trimming: 5 bases; junction bases outside the gene matches: 7. DNA for the CDR3: TGTGCCAGCAGCCCTCGGCCCAGGGGGAATGAAAAACTGTTTTTT. Translating it yields CASSPRPRGNEKLFF.

The V call is TRBV5-1, the J call TRBJ2-7; tentative D call: TRBD1 (6 bases). The germline V gene has CDR1 SGHRS and CDR2 YFSETQ. V lost 2 bases and J 6 bases, leaving 21 bases between the germline ends. This CDR3 contains 16 residues. The CDR3 DNA sequence: TGCGCCAGCAGCTTCACTCTCGTTCAGGGGAGCGGCGAGCAGTACTTC. This gives the protein CASSFTLVQGSGEQYF.

The genes are TRBV5-1 and TRBJ1-5; TRBD1 agrees at 10 bases. This CDR3 spans 15 amino acids. Germline CDR1 is SGHRS and CDR2 is YFSETQ. J gave up 7 bases and V 0 bases, and 4 bases lay outside the gene matches. This chain's CDR3 is CASSLGQGAGQPQHF. The CDR3 DNA reads TGCGCCAGCAGCTTGGGACAGGGGGCCGGACAGCCCCAGCATTTT.

J is TRBJ2-1 and V is TRBV10-2; 11 positions agree with TRBD2. The V segment lost 8 bases and the J segment 4 bases; nucleotides outside the gene matches: 19. Germline loops: CDR1 WSHSY, CDR2 SAAADI. The CDR3 totals 19 residues. The CDR3 protein is CASLPTSGDRTRIYNEQFF. In nucleotides, the CDR3 is TGCGCCAGCCTCCCGACTAGCGGGGATCGCACTAGAATTTACAATGAGCAGTTCTTC.

The genes are TRBV6-2 or TRBV6-3 and TRBJ2-5, with 9 bases lining up with TRBD1. The CDR3 length is 16 residues. The germline gives CDR1 MNHEY, CDR2 SVGEGT. V lost 5 bases and J lost 3; bases outside the gene matches: 10. CDR3: CASSPLGQGEEETQYF. DNA for the CDR3: TGTGCCAGCAGTCCCCTGGGACAGGGAGAGGAAGAGACCCAGTACTTC.

The V call is TRBV18, the J call TRBJ2-5; 8 positions match TRBD2. The germline V gene encodes CDR1 KGHSH and CDR2 LQKENI. Trimming cost V 4 bases and J 3 bases; bases outside gene matches: 10. This CDR3 contains 16 residues. The CDR3 protein is CASSLIPGGPEETQYF. CDR3 nucleotide sequence: TGTGCCAGCTCACTGATTCCGGGGGGGCCCGAAGAGACCCAGTACTTC.

The DNA of the CDR3 is TGTGCCAGCAGCGTAGAGGGGGATAGGGACGAGCAGTACTTC. Amino acids: CASSVEGDRDEQYF. The V call is TRBV9, the J call TRBJ2-7, with TRBD1 as a possible D gene (6 bases). CDR1 and CDR2 (germline): SGDLS, YYNGEE. The CDR3 contains 14 residues. V was clipped by 0 bases and J by 5 bases, with 12 bases between them.

V and J are TRBV5-1 and TRBJ2-5, with D maybe TRBD1 (5 bases). The germline V gene has CDR1 SGHRS and CDR2 YFSETQ. This CDR3 contains 16 residues. The V gene lost 3 bases and the J gene lost 2 bases, with 17 bases spanning the gap. CDR3 protein: CASSSKMTDSQETQYF. The CDR3 DNA is TGCGCCAGCAGCTCTAAGATGACAGATTCTCAAGAGACCCAGTACTTC.

This chain connects TRBV2 to TRBJ1-6, with D perhaps TRBD1 (6 bases). The CDR3 spans 16 residues. Germline V lookup: CDR1 SNHLY, CDR2 FYNNEI. V was trimmed by 3 bases and J by 5 bases, leaving 14 bases between them. CDR3 region: CASSDEGTIDNSPLHF. The CDR3 DNA reads as TGTGCCAGCAGTGATGAGGGGACAATCGATAATTCACCCCTCCACTTT.

The V call is TRBV5-4, the J call TRBJ1-1; 8 nucleotides align to TRBD1. The CDR3 consists of 14 residues. The V and J ends lost 4 bases and 3 bases, in that order; junction bases with no gene match: 5. The V gene's germline CDR1 is SGHNT and CDR2 YYREEE (reference sequence). The CDR3 DNA reads TGTGCCAGCAGCGCCGGGACAGGATACACTGAAGCTTTCTTT. This encodes CASSAGTGYTEAFF.

V and J are TRBV5-1 and TRBJ2-7; the D gene is possibly TRBD1 (5 bases). Trimming removed 1 base at V and 0 bases at J, with 8 bases between. Germline values: CDR1 SGHRS, CDR2 YFSETQ. This CDR3 is built from 14 residues. The CDR3 region has the DNA TGCGCCAGCAGCTTGTTGCAGGGCTCCTACGAGCAGTACTTC. As protein: CASSLLQGSYEQYF.

This clone was detected only a few times. The rearrangement links TRBV19 to TRBJ2-1; 13 positions agree with TRBD2. V dropped 6 bases and J dropped 7; count of bases not matched to a gene: 6. The V gene's germline CDR1 is LNHDA and CDR2 SQIVND (reference sequence). CDR3 size: 15 residues. The chain's CDR3 is CASSPLGLAGNEQFF. The CDR3 nucleotides read TGTGCCAGTAGCCCGTTGGGACTAGCGGGGAATGAGCAGTTCTTC.